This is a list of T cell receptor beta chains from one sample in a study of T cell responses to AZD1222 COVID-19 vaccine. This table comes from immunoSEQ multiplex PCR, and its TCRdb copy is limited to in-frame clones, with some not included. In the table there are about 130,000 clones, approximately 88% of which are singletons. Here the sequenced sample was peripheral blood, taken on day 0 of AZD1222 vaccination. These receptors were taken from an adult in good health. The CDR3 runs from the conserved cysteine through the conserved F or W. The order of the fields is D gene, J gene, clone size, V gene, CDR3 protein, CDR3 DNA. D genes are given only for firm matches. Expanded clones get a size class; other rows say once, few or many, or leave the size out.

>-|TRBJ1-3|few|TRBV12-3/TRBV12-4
CASSFHSGNTIYF
TGTGCCAGCAGTTTCCACTCTGGAAACACCATATATTTT
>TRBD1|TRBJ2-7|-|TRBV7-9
CASSPSPGQVTEQYF
TGTGCCAGCAGCCCGAGTCCGGGACAGGTCACCGAGCAGTACTTC
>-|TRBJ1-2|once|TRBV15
CATSRDRRDGYTF
TGTGCCACCAGCAGAGATAGGCGGGATGGCTACACCTTC
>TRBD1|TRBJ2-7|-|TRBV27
CASSGTGDLYEQYF
TGTGCCAGCAGCGGGACAGGGGACTTATACGAGCAGTACTTC
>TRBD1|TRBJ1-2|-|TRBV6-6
CASTPTGDGYTF
TGTGCCAGCACCCCGACAGGGGATGGCTACACCTTC
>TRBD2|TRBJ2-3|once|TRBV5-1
CASSPTSGGVTDTQYF
TGCGCCAGCAGCCCTACTAGCGGGGGGGTCACAGATACGCAGTATTTT
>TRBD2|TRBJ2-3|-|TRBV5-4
CASSLLSGSRLDTQYF
TGTGCCAGCAGCTTGCTTAGCGGGAGTCGATTAGATACGCAGTATTTT
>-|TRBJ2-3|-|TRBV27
CASTQGGGTDTQYF
TGTGCCAGCACCCAAGGCGGGGGCACAGATACGCAGTATTTT
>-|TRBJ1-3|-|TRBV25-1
CASATGQTSGNTIYF
TGTGCCAGCGCCACAGGACAGACCTCTGGAAACACCATATATTTT
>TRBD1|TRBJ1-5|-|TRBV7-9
CASSLTGQATEPQHF
TGTGCCAGCAGCTTAACTGGACAGGCGACTGAGCCCCAGCATTTT
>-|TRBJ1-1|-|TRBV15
CATSRDSLMNTEAFF
TGTGCCACCAGCAGGGACAGCCTCATGAACACTGAAGCTTTCTTT
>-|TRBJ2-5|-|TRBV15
CATSRDVGYETQYF
TGTGCCACCAGCAGAGATGTGGGTTACGAGACCCAGTACTTC
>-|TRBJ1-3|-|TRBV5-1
CASSRGRNSGNTIYF
TGCGCCAGCAGCCGGGGTAGAAACTCTGGAAACACCATATATTTT
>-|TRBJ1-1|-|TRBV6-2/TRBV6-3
CASSDPGGPMNTEAFF
TGTGCCAGCAGCGACCCGGGAGGCCCAATGAACACTGAAGCTTTCTTT
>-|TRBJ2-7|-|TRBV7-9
CASSLVFGETYEQYF
TGTGCCAGCAGCTTAGTTTTTGGGGAGACCTACGAGCAGTACTTC
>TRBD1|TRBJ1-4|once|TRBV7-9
CASSLVTGATNEKLFF
TGTGCCAGCAGCTTAGTGACAGGGGCAACTAATGAAAAACTGTTTTTT
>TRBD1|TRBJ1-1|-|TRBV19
CASRDRPKGNTEAFF
TGTGCCAGTAGGGACAGGCCTAAAGGGAACACTGAAGCTTTCTTT
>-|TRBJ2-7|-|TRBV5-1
CASSLVDSREQYF
TGCGCCAGCAGCTTGGTTGACAGCCGCGAGCAGTACTTC
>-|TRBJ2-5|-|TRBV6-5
CASSYGGSGQETQYF
TGTGCCAGCAGTTACGGGGGCAGTGGACAAGAGACCCAGTACTTC
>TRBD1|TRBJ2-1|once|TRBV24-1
CATRPGTGTPNEQFF
TGTGCCACCAGACCCGGGACAGGGACCCCCAATGAGCAGTTCTTC
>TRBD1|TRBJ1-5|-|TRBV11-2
CASSSGQGASNQPQHF
TGTGCCAGCAGCTCCGGACAGGGGGCCAGCAATCAGCCCCAGCATTTT
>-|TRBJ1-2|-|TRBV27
CASSPQAGRGGYTF
TGTGCCAGCAGTCCCCAAGCAGGTCGAGGAGGCTACACCTTC
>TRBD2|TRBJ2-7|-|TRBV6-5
CASSKLAGVGEQYF
TGTGCCAGCAGTAAACTAGCGGGAGTAGGGGAGCAGTACTTC
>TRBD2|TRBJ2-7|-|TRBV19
CASSMGPAGGDEQYF
TGTGCCAGTAGTATGGGGCCAGCGGGAGGTGACGAGCAGTACTTC
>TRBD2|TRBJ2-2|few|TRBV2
CASSGRFGTSYTGELFF
TGTGCCAGCAGTGGAAGATTCGGGACTAGCTACACCGGGGAGCTGTTTTTT
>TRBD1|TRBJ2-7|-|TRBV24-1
CASDAPGGREQYF
TGTGCCTCCGATGCTCCAGGGGGAAGGGAGCAGTACTTC
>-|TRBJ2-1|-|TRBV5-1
CASSLERYEQFF
TGCGCCAGCAGCTTGGAGCGGTATGAGCAGTTCTTC
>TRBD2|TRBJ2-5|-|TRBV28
CASSLSGGQTQYF
TGTGCCAGCAGTTTATCGGGGGGACAGACCCAGTACTTC
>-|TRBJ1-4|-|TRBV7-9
CASSLPPDEKLFF
TGTGCCAGCAGCTTACCCCCAGATGAAAAACTGTTTTTT
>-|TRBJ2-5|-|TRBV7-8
CASSLDYGSQETQYF
TGTGCCAGCAGCTTAGACTACGGGTCACAAGAGACCCAGTACTTC
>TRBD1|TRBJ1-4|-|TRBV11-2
CASSLRGGANEKLFF
TGTGCCAGCAGCTTGAGAGGGGGCGCGAATGAAAAACTGTTTTTT
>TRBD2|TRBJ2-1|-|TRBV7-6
CASSLGLAGLNEQFF
TGTGCCAGCAGCTTAGGGCTAGCGGGGCTCAATGAGCAGTTCTTC
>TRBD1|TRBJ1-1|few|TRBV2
CATEQGANTEAFF
TGTGCCACCGAACAGGGGGCGAACACTGAAGCTTTCTTT
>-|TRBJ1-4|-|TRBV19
CASSEFLSKKLFF
TGTGCCAGTAGTGAGTTTCTCTCGAAAAAACTGTTTTTT
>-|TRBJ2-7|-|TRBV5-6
CASSLVGKQYF
TGTGCCAGCAGCTTGGTCGGTAAGCAGTACTTC
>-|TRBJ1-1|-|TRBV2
CASSVGTHTEAFF
TGTGCCAGCAGTGTCGGGACCCACACTGAAGCTTTCTTT
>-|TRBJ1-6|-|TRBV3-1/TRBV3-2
CASSQDRTYSGSPLHF
TGTGCCAGCAGCCAAGATAGAACGTATAGTGGTTCACCCCTCCACTTT
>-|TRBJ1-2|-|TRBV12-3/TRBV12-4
CASSPDPNGGYTF
TGTGCCAGCAGTCCGGACCCAAATGGTGGCTACACCTTC
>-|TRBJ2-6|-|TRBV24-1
CATSAAGGIFGANVLTF
TGTGCCACCAGTGCCGCTGGGGGAATCTTTGGGGCCAACGTCCTGACTTTC
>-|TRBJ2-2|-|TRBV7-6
CASSLIQGNTGELFF
TGTGCCAGCAGCTTAATTCAGGGGAACACCGGGGAGCTGTTTTTT
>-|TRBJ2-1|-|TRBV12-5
CASGLYNEQFF
TGTGCTAGTGGTTTGTATAATGAGCAGTTCTTC
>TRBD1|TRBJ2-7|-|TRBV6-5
CASSFSGTGPYEQYF
TGTGCCAGCAGCTTTTCCGGGACAGGGCCCTACGAGCAGTACTTC
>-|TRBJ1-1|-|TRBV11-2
CASSLREAEAFF
TGTGCCAGCAGCCTAAGGGAGGCCGAAGCTTTCTTT
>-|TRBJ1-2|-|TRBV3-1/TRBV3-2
CASSQLDLADLNYGYTF
TGTGCCAGCAGCCAACTGGACTTGGCCGATCTTAACTATGGCTACACCTTC
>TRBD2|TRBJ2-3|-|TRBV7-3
CASSSGLATDTQYF
TGTGCCAGCAGCTCAGGACTAGCAACAGATACGCAGTATTTT
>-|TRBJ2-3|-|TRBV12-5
CASGLIPDGQTSSTDTQYF
TGTGCTAGTGGTTTAATCCCGGACGGTCAGACCTCTAGCACAGATACGCAGTATTTT
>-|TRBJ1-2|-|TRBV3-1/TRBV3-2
CASSPPGGGSGYTF
TGTGCCAGCAGCCCGCCTGGGGGGGGCTCCGGCTACACCTTC
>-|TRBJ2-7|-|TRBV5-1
CASSLGPTSSSYEQYF
TGCGCCAGCAGCTTGGGACCGACTTCAAGCTCCTACGAGCAGTACTTC
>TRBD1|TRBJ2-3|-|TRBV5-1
CASSSGQDTDTQYF
TGCGCCAGCAGCTCGGGACAGGATACAGATACGCAGTATTTT
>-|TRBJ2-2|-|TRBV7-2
CASSPPGRDDTGELFF
TGTGCCAGCAGCCCACCGGGCAGGGATGACACCGGGGAGCTGTTTTTT
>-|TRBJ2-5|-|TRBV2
CASSGGETQYF
TGTGCCAGCAGTGGGGGGGAGACCCAGTACTTC
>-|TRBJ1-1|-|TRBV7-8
CASSSKTRSTEAFF
TGTGCCAGCAGCTCCAAAACACGGAGCACTGAAGCTTTCTTT
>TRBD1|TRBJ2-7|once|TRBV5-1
CAGYWTGAVYEQYF
TGCGCCGGATATTGGACAGGGGCAGTTTACGAGCAGTACTTC
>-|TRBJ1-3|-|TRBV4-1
CASSQDKGNTIYF
TGCGCCAGCAGCCAAGATAAGGGAAACACCATATATTTT
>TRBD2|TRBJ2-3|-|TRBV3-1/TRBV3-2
CASSQEGSGSGTDTQYF
TGTGCCAGCAGCCAAGAGGGGAGCGGGAGTGGCACAGATACGCAGTATTTT
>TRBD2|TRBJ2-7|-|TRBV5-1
CASTGTSGYEQYF
TGCGCCAGTACCGGGACTAGCGGCTACGAGCAGTACTTC
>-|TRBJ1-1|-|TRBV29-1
CSVAGGDLTEAFF
TGCAGCGTTGCCGGGGGGGACCTCACTGAAGCTTTCTTT